This TCR beta chain was obtained from a study of blood T cell repertoires in COVID-19 (dated by TCRdb to the early 2020s). Regarding the complete study: Samples covering the acute and convalescent phases of COVID-19 were provided by collaborators in the United States, Italy and Spain. The prospective study material was composed of cDNA or gDNA derived from T cells, B-cell-depleted T cells, or PBMCs. The dataset comprised deeply sampled blood TCRbeta repertoires from subjects exposed to, actively infected with, or recovered from COVID-19. The repertoires were released in a freely available public database meant as a resource for research on the immune response to SARS-CoV-2. The samples were drawn from two sources: the first 160 participants of the ongoing ImmuneRACE study, and 950 to 1,500 subjects contributed by 6 global collaborators. A de-identified subject ID, COVID-19 status, age in years and sex were almost always included in the sample metadata. Where available, HLA class I and class II types were obtained from metadata supplied by the sample provider rather than from assay-based typing.

With respect to this clone: Its antigen is still unknown. No much larger clone exists at a distance of one base, and base qualities are not known.

The immunoSEQ Assay, a bias-controlled multiplex PCR, was used to amplify TCRbeta CDR3 regions from genomic DNA. On the authors' methods: Within the assay, amplification of reference gene primers was used to estimate how many nucleated cells each sample contained. Sequence reads were collapsed and filtered to measure the absolute abundance of every unique TCRbeta CDR3 rearrangement. For each sample, productive Simpson clonality was calculated as the square root of Simpson's diversity index across productive rearrangements. Sourced from immuneACCESS, this table was stored by TCRdb with only in-frame sequences that have V and J called. A share of the clones is absent; for the studies checked, an unresolved V gene accounts for under half, and the remainder has no known explanation. Clonal size and the V and J genes are those of that table, whereas D and trimming came from the DNA. The sample data list under 150,000 clones, and 70% to 80% of these were observed just once. Together, the top ten hold 10% to 11% of the sample.

The cysteine opens and the phenylalanine closes a CDR3 of 16 amino acids. The kept DNA is CDR3 alone, 48 bases in frame from the first base. The germline V gene (reference sequence) gives CDR1 as LGHDT and CDR2 as YNNKEL. V is pruned by 2 bases and J by 1 base, leaving 7 bases of the junction without a gene match. Whole blood was collected in K2EDTA tubes by collaborating institutions according to the institutions' own protocols. Collaborator samples were shipped for TCRbeta analysis as frozen whole blood, isolated PBMCs, or DNA extracted from either sample type. Paper-wide results and their limitations: How much clinical and demographic metadata was included differed by source and by participant, and the metadata was provided uncurated.

The clonotype was recovered from a human donor in a cohort sampled during active COVID-19. The sequenced material came from peripheral blood. This sequence uses TRBV3-1 (or the pseudogene TRBV3-2) and TRBJ2-7; 8 bases in the junction line up with TRBD1. The base sequence is TGTGCCAGCAGCCAATCCGGGACAGGATCTTCCTACGAGCAGTACTTC. This codes for CASSQSGTGSSYEQYF.